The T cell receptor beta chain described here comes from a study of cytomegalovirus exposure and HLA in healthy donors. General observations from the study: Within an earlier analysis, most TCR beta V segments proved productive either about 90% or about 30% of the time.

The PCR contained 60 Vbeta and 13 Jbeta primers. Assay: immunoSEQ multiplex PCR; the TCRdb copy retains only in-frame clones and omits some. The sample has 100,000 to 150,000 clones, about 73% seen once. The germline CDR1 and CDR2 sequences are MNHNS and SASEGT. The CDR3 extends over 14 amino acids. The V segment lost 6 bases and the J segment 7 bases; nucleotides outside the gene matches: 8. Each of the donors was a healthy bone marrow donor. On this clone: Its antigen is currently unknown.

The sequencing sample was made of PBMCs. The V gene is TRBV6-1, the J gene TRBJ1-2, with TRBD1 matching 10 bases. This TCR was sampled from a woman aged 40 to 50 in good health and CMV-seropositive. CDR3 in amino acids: CASSGRTGGTGYTF. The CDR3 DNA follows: TGTGCCAGCAGCGGACGGACAGGGGGTACTGGCTACACCTTC.